Here is one TCR beta chain with its context. Its antigen is unknown. It has no much larger one-base neighbor in the sample; base qualities were not kept. These data are taken from a study of blood T cell repertoires in COVID-19 (TCRdb year 2020). Background for the entire study: Collaborator samples came from the United States, Italy and Spain and covered acute and convalescent phases of COVID-19. The material from the prospective study consisted of cDNA or gDNA derived from T cells, B-cell-depleted T cells, or PBMCs. Subjects who had been exposed to COVID-19, were actively infected with it, or had recovered from it provided the deeply sampled blood TCRbeta repertoires that made up the dataset. The repertoires were released in a freely available public database intended as a resource for research on the immune response to SARS-CoV-2. The samples were drawn from two sources: the first 160 participants of the ongoing ImmuneRACE study, and 950 to 1,500 subjects contributed by 6 global collaborators. The sample metadata nearly always contained a de-identified subject ID, COVID-19 status, age in years and sex. HLA class I and class II types, where available, came from metadata supplied by the sample provider rather than from assay-based typing.

TCRbeta CDR3 regions were amplified from genomic DNA by means of the immunoSEQ Assay, a bias-controlled multiplex PCR. The authors' pipeline ran thus. The number of nucleated cells in each sample was estimated by amplification of reference gene primers within the assay. To quantify the absolute abundance of each unique TCRbeta CDR3 rearrangement, sequence reads were collapsed and filtered. For each sample, productive Simpson clonality was calculated as the square root of Simpson's diversity index across productive rearrangements. Drawn from immuneACCESS, this table holds only the in-frame rearrangements with V and J called that TCRdb kept. Clones are partly lost; checked studies trace under half to an unresolved V gene and leave the rest unexplained. V, J and clone size were drawn from that table, and D and trimming were deduced from the DNA. This sample lists 150,000 to 250,000 clones; approximately 83% were detected once. Around 7% of the sample is held by the ten biggest clonotypes.

The CDR3 measures 15 amino acids from cysteine to phenylalanine. Of the read, only the CDR3 DNA is kept; its 45 bases are in frame from base 1. V and J are truncated by 4 bases and 2 bases respectively, leaving an intervening sequence of 15 bases. CDR1 and CDR2 were assigned from the germline V gene as SNHLY and FYNNEI. Overall study outcomes, separate from this receptor: Clinical and demographic metadata were provided uncurated, with the amount varying by source and participant.

Participants in the prospective study were aged roughly 18 to 100 years, lived in about two dozen United States geographic areas, and enrolled through a virtual design. In the prospective study, participants were assigned to cohorts based on the clinical history participants reported in a screening survey and a study questionnaire. For ImmuneRACE Cohort 3, a participant was defined as recovered based on two consecutive negative NP/OP PCR tests, clearance by a healthcare professional, or resolution of symptoms. In the prospective study, whole blood, serum and a nasopharyngeal or oropharyngeal swab were collected from each participant by mobile phlebotomists. Participants in the prospective study had the option to provide additional blood draws and questionnaires over a roughly two-month period. Before DNA extraction, prospective study blood samples were shipped either frozen or at room temperature.

The sequence links TRBV2 to TRBJ2-7; D gene: possibly TRBD1, on 5 matching bases. The origin of this receptor is a man aged 40-49 years who had recovered from COVID-19. Specimen: PBMCs or T cells enriched from blood (not recorded which). The nucleotides are TGTGCCAGCAGTGTAGGGGAAGTACCCACCTACGAGCAGTACTTC. The encoded protein is CASSVGEVPTYEQYF.